The rows below give T cell receptor beta chains drawn from one sample of a study of blood T cell repertoires in COVID-19. Produced via immunoSEQ multiplex PCR; TCRdb's table is partial and in-frame only. The table has about 83,000 clones, roughly nine tenths seen once. Sequencing was performed on peripheral blood. The receptors here all came from a woman over 75 with active or convalescent COVID-19. The CDR3 runs from the conserved cysteine through the conserved F or W. Each record gives: D gene, J gene, clone size, V gene, CDR3 protein, CDR3 DNA. D genes are given only for firm matches. Clone size appears in some rows only: once, few, many, or a class for an expanded clone.

d_call: NA
j_call: TRBJ2-1
clone_size: few
v_call: TRBV5-4
cdr3_aa: CASSPDFYNEQFF
cdr3_nt: TGTGCCAGCAGCCCGGACTTCTACAATGAGCAGTTCTTC

d_call: TRBD2
j_call: TRBJ2-1
clone_size: NA
v_call: TRBV6-6
cdr3_aa: CASSYGLAGGGNEQFF
cdr3_nt: TGTGCCAGCAGTTACGGGTTAGCGGGGGGTGGGAATGAGCAGTTCTTC

d_call: TRBD2
j_call: TRBJ2-5
clone_size: NA
v_call: TRBV30
cdr3_aa: CARTSGGKETQYF
cdr3_nt: TGTGCCCGAACTAGCGGGGGGAAAGAGACCCAGTACTTC

d_call: NA
j_call: TRBJ1-1
clone_size: NA
v_call: TRBV5-6
cdr3_aa: CASSPRPSGFTEAFF
cdr3_nt: TGTGCCAGCAGCCCTCGACCCTCCGGGTTCACTGAAGCTTTCTTT

d_call: NA
j_call: TRBJ2-1
clone_size: NA
v_call: TRBV28
cdr3_aa: CASSLRQGKDEQFF
cdr3_nt: TGTGCCAGCAGTTTAAGGCAGGGGAAGGATGAGCAGTTCTTC

d_call: TRBD1
j_call: TRBJ1-3
clone_size: NA
v_call: TRBV7-2
cdr3_aa: CASSLGTGRLSGNTIYF
cdr3_nt: TGTGCCAGCAGCCTAGGGACAGGTCGCCTCTCTGGAAACACCATATATTTT

d_call: NA
j_call: TRBJ1-1
clone_size: once
v_call: TRBV5-1
cdr3_aa: CASRQDTEAFF
cdr3_nt: TGCGCCAGCCGGCAGGACACTGAAGCTTTCTTT

d_call: NA
j_call: TRBJ1-1
clone_size: few
v_call: TRBV9
cdr3_aa: CASSVGSNTEAFF
cdr3_nt: TGTGCCAGCAGCGTAGGCAGTAACACTGAAGCTTTCTTT

d_call: TRBD2
j_call: TRBJ2-5
clone_size: NA
v_call: TRBV5-1
cdr3_aa: CASSFLTSGGETQYF
cdr3_nt: TGCGCCAGCAGCTTCCTCACTAGCGGGGGGGAGACCCAGTACTTC

d_call: NA
j_call: TRBJ1-1
clone_size: NA
v_call: TRBV28
cdr3_aa: CASRNRVFGAFF
cdr3_nt: TGTGCCAGCAGGAACAGGGTTTTCGGAGCTTTCTTT

d_call: TRBD1
j_call: TRBJ1-2
clone_size: NA
v_call: TRBV5-1
cdr3_aa: CASSPGDRGMTGDGYTF
cdr3_nt: TGCGCCAGCAGCCCCGGGGACAGGGGAATGACAGGGGATGGCTACACCTTC

d_call: TRBD2
j_call: TRBJ2-7
clone_size: NA
v_call: TRBV7-9
cdr3_aa: CASSLAGGLVSYEQYF
cdr3_nt: TGTGCCAGCAGCTTAGCGGGGGGACTAGTCTCCTACGAGCAGTACTTC

d_call: TRBD2
j_call: TRBJ2-1
clone_size: NA
v_call: TRBV9
cdr3_aa: CASRATSARGDEQFF
cdr3_nt: TGTGCCAGCAGGGCTACTAGCGCGAGAGGGGATGAGCAGTTCTTC

d_call: NA
j_call: TRBJ1-1
clone_size: NA
v_call: TRBV7-2
cdr3_aa: CASSPQGRSTEAFF
cdr3_nt: TGTGCCAGCAGCCCGCAGGGTCGCTCCACTGAAGCTTTCTTT

d_call: TRBD2
j_call: TRBJ2-5
clone_size: NA
v_call: TRBV5-4
cdr3_aa: CASSRGGAGETQYF
cdr3_nt: TGTGCCAGCAGCCGCGGGGGGGCGGGGGAGACCCAGTACTTC

d_call: TRBD1
j_call: TRBJ1-4
clone_size: NA
v_call: TRBV24-1
cdr3_aa: CATSGGQGRLGANEKLFF
cdr3_nt: TGTGCCACCAGTGGTGGACAGGGGCGACTAGGGGCTAATGAAAAACTGTTTTTT

d_call: NA
j_call: TRBJ1-1
clone_size: NA
v_call: TRBV29-1
cdr3_aa: CSAGQNEAFF
cdr3_nt: TGCAGCGCTGGACAGAATGAAGCTTTCTTT

d_call: TRBD1
j_call: TRBJ1-4
clone_size: NA
v_call: TRBV27
cdr3_aa: CAIPTGEREKLFF
cdr3_nt: TGTGCCATCCCGACAGGGGAGAGAGAAAAACTGTTTTTT

d_call: TRBD1
j_call: TRBJ1-1
clone_size: NA
v_call: TRBV3-1/TRBV3-2
cdr3_aa: CASSQGGQLAFF
cdr3_nt: TGTGCCAGCAGCCAAGGGGGACAGCTAGCTTTCTTT

d_call: NA
j_call: TRBJ2-1
clone_size: NA
v_call: TRBV30
cdr3_aa: CAWSVPGGAYNEQFF
cdr3_nt: TGTGCCTGGAGTGTACCCGGGGGTGCTTACAATGAGCAGTTCTTC

d_call: NA
j_call: TRBJ2-2
clone_size: NA
v_call: TRBV5-6
cdr3_aa: CASSLPLNTGELFF
cdr3_nt: TGTGCCAGCAGCCTACCGTTAAACACCGGGGAGCTGTTTTTT

d_call: TRBD1
j_call: TRBJ2-2
clone_size: NA
v_call: TRBV7-2
cdr3_aa: CASSTQGSTTGELFF
cdr3_nt: TGTGCCAGCAGCACACAGGGGTCCACCACCGGGGAGCTGTTTTTT

d_call: NA
j_call: TRBJ2-5
clone_size: NA
v_call: TRBV7-9
cdr3_aa: CASSSYGQGQRETQYF
cdr3_nt: TGTGCCAGCAGCTCATACGGGCAGGGGCAGCGAGAGACCCAGTACTTC